This T cell receptor beta chain originates from a study of molecular identifiers for immune sequencing clone quantification. TCRdb re-derived calls from the PCR reads in MiXCR, one entry per CDR3 protein. The sample consists of about 630,000 distinct CDR3 sequences, around 25% of them appearing once. Germline V gene sequence: CDR1 MNHNY, CDR2 SVGAGI (reference sequence). The CDR3 contains 13 residues. The V gene lost 8 bases and the J gene lost 7 bases, with 15 bases spanning the gap. This clonotype has a handful of counts. Material: naive CD8+ T cells from blood, with Jurkat cell RNA spiked in. Subset in this sample: FACS-sorted CD8+CD4-CCR7+CD45RA+ naive T cells. The source is a human donor in good health. Some libraries in this study had Jurkat cell RNA spiked in. The V and J genes are TRBV6-6 and TRBJ2-1; D uncertain. CDR3 coding DNA: TGTGCCAGCCAACCTTCCCGTCGGAATGAGCAGTTCTTC. Translating it yields CASQPSRRNEQFF.